This passage covers 12 T cell receptor beta chains from one sample sequenced in a study of blood T cell repertoires in COVID-19. Sequencing used immunoSEQ multiplex PCR; TCRdb keeps in-frame clones, though not all of them. Here the sample spans 190,000 or so clones, approximately 90% being singletons. Source material: peripheral blood. Receptor source: a woman aged 30 to 39 with acute or convalescent COVID-19.

V is TRBV6-5 and J is TRBJ2-7; the D is unclear. There are 15 residues in the CDR3. V lost 6 bases, J lost 0 bases, and 15 bases lay in between. CDR1 and CDR2 (germline): MNHEY, SVGAGI. The CDR3 sequence: CASSTRLNPSYEQYF. In DNA, the CDR3 is TGTGCCAGCAGCACCCGACTGAACCCCTCCTACGAGCAGTACTTC.

V gene TRBV2 combines with J gene TRBJ1-1, with 10 bases lining up with TRBD1. The length of the CDR3 is 14 residues. Germline loops: CDR1 SNHLY, CDR2 FYNNEI. Unmatched junction bases numbered 6, after V lost 10 bases and J lost 1 base. CDR3 in DNA: TGTGCCACCCGACAGGGGGCGGGGAACACTGAAGCTTTCTTT. Its translation is CATRQGAGNTEAFF. The complete variable domain, with remaining parts taken from reference TRBV2 and TRBJ1-1, reads EPEVTQTPSHQVTQMGQEVILRCVPISNHLYFYWYRQILGQKVEFLVSFYNNEISEKSEIFDDQFSVERPDGSNFTLKIRSTKLEDSAMYFCATRQGAGNTEAFFGQGTRLTVV.

The chain links TRBV7-9 to TRBJ2-2, with D unclear. The germline V gene encodes CDR1 SEHNR and CDR2 FQNEAQ (reference sequence). V was clipped by 8 bases and J by 6 bases, with 10 bases between them. CDR3 length: 12 amino acids. In DNA, the CDR3 is TGTGCCAGCCGGATAGCCGCCGGGGAGCTGTTTTTT. Translating gives CASRIAAGELFF.

The chain links TRBV19 to TRBJ1-1; the D is unclear. Trimming left V 6 bases short and J 0 bases short, with 8 bases between. Germline-derived CDR1 and CDR2 are LNHDA and SQIVND (reference sequence). The CDR3 spans 13 residues. CDR3 sequence (DNA): TGTGCCAGTAGCCCAATCATGAACACTGAAGCTTTCTTT. This gives the protein CASSPIMNTEAFF.

This clone was observed a handful of times. This chain uses TRBV30 with TRBJ2-2; D might be TRBD2 (5 bases). Trimming cost V 4 bases and J 0 bases, with 6 bases left between them. The CDR3 sequence is 13 residues long. Germline V CDR1 and CDR2: GTSNPN, SVGIG (reference sequence). CDR3 sequence (DNA): TGTGCCTGGAATAGCGCGAACACCGGGGAGCTGTTTTTT. Translation: CAWNSANTGELFF. The full variable domain, its missing parts supplied by reference TRBV30 and TRBJ2-2, is SQTIHQWPATLVQPVGSPLSLECTVEGTSNPNLYWYRQAAGRGLQLLFYSVGIGQISSEVPQNLSASRPQDRQFILSSKKLLLSDSGFYLCAWNSANTGELFFGEGSRLTVL.

This chain uses TRBV14 with TRBJ2-1; D ambiguous. Germline CDR1 SGHDN, CDR2 FVKESK. The CDR3 consists of 10 residues. Trimming stripped 9 bases from V and 10 bases from J, with 10 bases between. This CDR3 is CARTHHEQFF. The DNA for the CDR3 is TGTGCCAGGACACACCACGAGCAGTTCTTC.

The rearrangement joins TRBV9 to TRBJ2-3, with 14 bases fitting TRBD2. Germline-derived CDR1 and CDR2 are SGDLS and YYNGEE. The V segment lost 3 bases and the J segment 4 bases; nucleotides outside the gene matches: 10. The CDR3 has 18 amino acids. This CDR3 reads CASSEGLAGGGGSDTQYF. The DNA for the CDR3 is TGTGCCAGCAGCGAAGGACTAGCGGGAGGTGGGGGCTCAGATACGCAGTATTTT.

This clone was counted once. The chain carries TRBV7-2 and TRBJ2-7, with a possible D match to TRBD2 (5 bases). V was cut by 2 bases and J by 4 bases, with 12 bases left in between. The V gene's germline CDR1 is SGHTA and CDR2 FQGNSA. The CDR3 runs 14 residues. The CDR3: CASSLSGIIYEQYF. The CDR3 nucleotides read TGTGCCAGCAGCTTATCCGGGATTATTTACGAGCAGTACTTC.

The V and J genes are TRBV6-5 and TRBJ2-1; the D gene is possibly TRBD2 (5 bases). There are 14 residues in the CDR3. CDR1 is MNHEY, CDR2 SVGAGI, per germline. V dropped 0 bases and J dropped 5 bases, with 8 bases sitting between them. CDR3 protein: CASSYSDFDNEQFF. As DNA, the CDR3 is TGTGCCAGCAGTTACTCGGACTTTGACAATGAGCAGTTCTTC.

The genes are TRBV7-9 and TRBJ2-1; possible D gene TRBD1, 6 bases. The V end lost 5 bases, the J end lost 3 bases, and 17 bases lay between the germline ends. Germline-derived CDR1 and CDR2 are SEHNR and FQNEAQ (reference sequence). This CDR3 is 16 amino acids long. The CDR3 bases are TGTGCCAGCAGCGCCCGGGACAAGGGCCTCTACAATGAGCAGTTCTTC. Amino acids: CASSARDKGLYNEQFF. The full variable domain, completed using reference TRBV7-9 and TRBJ2-1, is DTGVSQNPRHKITKRGQNVTFRCDPISEHNRLYWYRQTLGQGPEFLTYFQNEAQLEKSRLLSDRFSAERPKGSFSTLEIQRTEQGDSAMYLCASSARDKGLYNEQFFGPGTRLTVL.

This clone was detected a few times. The genes are TRBV5-1 and TRBJ1-2; a weak D match, TRBD1 (5 bases). The CDR3 length is 15 residues. V was shortened by 2 bases and J by 0 bases, with 11 bases between the two germline ends. From germline, CDR1 is SGHRS and CDR2 YFSETQ. The DNA for the CDR3 is TGCGCCAGCAGCTTAACCGACAGCGCTAACTATGGCTACACCTTC. Amino acids: CASSLTDSANYGYTF.

This clone was seen once. The chain employs TRBV18 and TRBJ1-1, with unresolved D. The CDR3 runs 15 residues. Germline CDR1 KGHSH, CDR2 LQKENI. V was cut by 3 bases and J by 3 bases, with 14 bases left in between. The CDR3 spells CASSPERGLDTEAFF. CDR3 nucleotides: TGTGCCAGCTCACCGGAACGGGGTTTGGACACTGAAGCTTTCTTT. The full variable domain, completed using reference TRBV18 and TRBJ1-1, is NAGVMQNPRHLVRRRGQEARLRCSPMKGHSHVYWYRQLPEEGLKFMVYLQKENIIDESGMPKERFSAEFPKEGPSILRIQQVVRGDSAAYFCASSPERGLDTEAFFGQGTRLTVV.